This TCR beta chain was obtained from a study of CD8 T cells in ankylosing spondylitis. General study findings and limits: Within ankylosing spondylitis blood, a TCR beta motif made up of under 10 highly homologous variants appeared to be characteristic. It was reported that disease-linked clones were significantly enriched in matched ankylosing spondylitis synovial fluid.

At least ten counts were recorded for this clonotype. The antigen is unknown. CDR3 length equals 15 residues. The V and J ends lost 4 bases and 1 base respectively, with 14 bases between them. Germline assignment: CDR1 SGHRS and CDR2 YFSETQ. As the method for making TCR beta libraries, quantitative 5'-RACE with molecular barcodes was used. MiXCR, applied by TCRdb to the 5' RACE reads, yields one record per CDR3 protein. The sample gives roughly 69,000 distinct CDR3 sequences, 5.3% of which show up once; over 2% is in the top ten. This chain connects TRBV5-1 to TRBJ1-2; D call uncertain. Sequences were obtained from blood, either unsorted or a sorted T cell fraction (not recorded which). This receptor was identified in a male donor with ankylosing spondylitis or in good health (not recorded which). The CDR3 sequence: CASSIDTQLNYGYTF. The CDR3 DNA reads TGCGCCAGCAGCATAGACACTCAACTTAACTATGGCTACACCTTC.